The rows below give T cell receptor beta chains drawn from one sample of a study of Graves' ophthalmopathy and Graves' hyperthyroidism. TCRdb reprocessed the multiplex PCR reads with MiXCR, giving one entry per CDR3 protein. This table holds about 390,000 distinct CDR3 sequences, approximately 18% found once. The sample consisted of peripheral blood. The origin of the receptors is an adult woman with stable Graves' hyperthyroidism. Both conserved end residues are part of each CDR3. The D gene is left open where the match is weak. Rows may omit the clone size; those that give it use once, few, many or a size class.

abundance: .
d_gene: TRBD1
v_gene: TRBV12-5
j_gene: TRBJ1-5
CDR3aa: CASGLNRGQVINQPQHF
CDR3nt: TGTGCTAGTGGTTTGAATCGGGGACAGGTTATCAATCAGCCCCAGCATTTT

abundance: many
d_gene: .
v_gene: TRBV10-3
j_gene: TRBJ2-5
CDR3aa: CAIMSDQETQYF
CDR3nt: TGTGCCATCATGTCCGACCAAGAGACCCAGTACTTC

abundance: once
d_gene: TRBD1
v_gene: TRBV12-3/TRBV12-4
j_gene: TRBJ1-1
CDR3aa: CASSFGGQDTEAFF
CDR3nt: TGTGCCAGCAGTTTCGGGGGACAGGACACTGAAGCTTTCTTT

abundance: many
d_gene: .
v_gene: TRBV10-2
j_gene: TRBJ1-1
CDR3aa: CASGRRDTEAFF
CDR3nt: TGCGCCAGCGGACGGCGGGACACTGAAGCTTTCTTT

abundance: .
d_gene: .
v_gene: TRBV2
j_gene: TRBJ1-5
CDR3aa: CASSRGGLNNQPQHF
CDR3nt: TGTGCCAGCAGTCGTGGGGGGCTGAACAATCAGCCCCAGCATTTT

abundance: many
d_gene: .
v_gene: TRBV11-2
j_gene: TRBJ2-7
CDR3aa: CASSSMAYEQYF
CDR3nt: TGTGCCAGCAGCTCCATGGCATACGAGCAGTACTTC

abundance: many
d_gene: .
v_gene: TRBV27
j_gene: TRBJ2-7
CDR3aa: CASSPGQREQYF
CDR3nt: TGTGCCAGCAGTCCCGGACAGCGCGAGCAGTACTTC

abundance: many
d_gene: .
v_gene: TRBV11-2
j_gene: TRBJ2-7
CDR3aa: CASSLLPGLINEQYF
CDR3nt: TGTGCCAGCAGCCTACTTCCGGGACTTATCAACGAGCAGTACTTC

abundance: many
d_gene: TRBD1
v_gene: TRBV28
j_gene: TRBJ1-5
CDR3aa: CASRDRAYSNQPQHF
CDR3nt: TGTGCCAGCAGGGACAGGGCTTATAGCAATCAGCCCCAGCATTTT

abundance: many
d_gene: TRBD1
v_gene: TRBV12-5
j_gene: TRBJ2-7
CDR3aa: CASGLVLRTGVHEQYF
CDR3nt: TGTGCTAGTGGTTTGGTATTGAGGACAGGGGTCCACGAGCAGTACTTC

abundance: many
d_gene: .
v_gene: TRBV20-1
j_gene: TRBJ2-3
CDR3aa: CSARQGIADTQYF
CDR3nt: TGCAGTGCTAGACAGGGTATCGCAGATACGCAGTATTTT

abundance: .
d_gene: .
v_gene: TRBV18
j_gene: TRBJ1-5
CDR3aa: CASSSRQPYSNQPQHF
CDR3nt: TGTGCCAGCTCATCCCGCCAGCCCTATAGCAATCAGCCCCAGCATTTT

abundance: many
d_gene: TRBD2
v_gene: TRBV11-2
j_gene: TRBJ2-7
CDR3aa: CASSFGTNSYEQYF
CDR3nt: TGTGCCAGCAGCTTCGGGACTAACTCCTACGAGCAGTACTTC

abundance: many
d_gene: TRBD2
v_gene: TRBV7-9
j_gene: TRBJ2-7
CDR3aa: CASSGTSGSPYEQYF
CDR3nt: TGTGCCAGCAGCGGTACTAGCGGGAGTCCTTACGAGCAGTACTTC

abundance: few
d_gene: .
v_gene: TRBV6-1
j_gene: TRBJ1-1
CDR3aa: CASSKERGRGDIATEAFF
CDR3nt: TGTGCCAGCAGTAAAGAGAGGGGAAGGGGGGATATCGCCACTGAAGCTTTCTTT

abundance: .
d_gene: .
v_gene: TRBV11-2
j_gene: TRBJ1-3
CDR3aa: CASSLEFSAYSGNTIYF
CDR3nt: TGTGCCAGCAGCTTAGAGTTCAGCGCCTACTCTGGAAACACCATATATTTT

abundance: many
d_gene: .
v_gene: TRBV5-1
j_gene: TRBJ1-2
CDR3aa: CASSLASGQTNYGYTF
CDR3nt: TGCGCCAGCAGCTTGGCCAGCGGACAGACCAACTATGGCTACACCTTC

abundance: few
d_gene: TRBD1
v_gene: TRBV3-1
j_gene: TRBJ1-1
CDR3aa: CASSQGGRGQGDLF
CDR3nt: TGTGCCAGCAGCCAAGGGGGCCGGGGACAGGGGGATCTCTTT

abundance: many
d_gene: .
v_gene: TRBV7-2
j_gene: TRBJ2-7
CDR3aa: CASSPSWITAYEQYF
CDR3nt: TGTGCCAGCAGCCCTAGCTGGATTACGGCCTACGAGCAGTACTTC

abundance: .
d_gene: .
v_gene: TRBV28
j_gene: TRBJ2-7
CDR3aa: CASSVSNAAEQYF
CDR3nt: TGTGCCAGCAGCGTTAGCAACGCAGCCGAGCAGTACTTC

abundance: many
d_gene: TRBD1
v_gene: TRBV6-4
j_gene: TRBJ1-2
CDR3aa: CASSDSRQGDNYGYTF
CDR3nt: TGTGCCAGCAGTGACTCTCGACAGGGAGATAACTATGGCTACACCTTC

abundance: many
d_gene: TRBD2
v_gene: TRBV6-2/TRBV6-3
j_gene: TRBJ2-7
CDR3aa: CASSYSVSVGTSGNEQYF
CDR3nt: TGTGCCAGCAGTTACTCAGTTTCGGTGGGGACTAGCGGGAACGAGCAGTACTTC

abundance: many
d_gene: TRBD1
v_gene: TRBV28
j_gene: TRBJ2-5
CDR3aa: CASSDLDWDSQETQYF
CDR3nt: TGTGCCAGCAGTGACCTTGACTGGGACAGCCAAGAGACCCAGTACTTC

abundance: many
d_gene: .
v_gene: TRBV25-1
j_gene: TRBJ2-5
CDR3aa: CASGGPPDQETQYF
CDR3nt: TGTGCCAGCGGCGGCCCTCCTGACCAAGAGACCCAGTACTTC

abundance: .
d_gene: TRBD2
v_gene: TRBV7-9
j_gene: TRBJ2-7
CDR3aa: CASSLGGGSTSYEQYF
CDR3nt: TGTGCCAGCAGCTTAGGGGGCGGGAGTACCTCCTACGAGCAGTACTTC

abundance: few
d_gene: .
v_gene: TRBV20-1
j_gene: TRBJ2-1
CDR3aa: CSAREVSYNEQFF
CDR3nt: TGCAGTGCTAGAGAAGTTTCCTACAATGAGCAGTTCTTC

abundance: many
d_gene: .
v_gene: TRBV18
j_gene: TRBJ2-7
CDR3aa: CASSPPSGREQYF
CDR3nt: TGTGCCAGCTCACCACCGTCAGGGCGCGAGCAGTACTTC

abundance: .
d_gene: TRBD2
v_gene: TRBV29-1
j_gene: TRBJ2-2
CDR3aa: CSVVSGGTNTGELFF
CDR3nt: TGCAGCGTCGTTAGCGGGGGGACGAACACCGGGGAGCTGTTTTTT

abundance: many
d_gene: .
v_gene: TRBV19
j_gene: TRBJ1-1
CDR3aa: CASSLNKGGTEAFF
CDR3nt: TGTGCCAGTAGTCTCAACAAGGGGGGCACTGAAGCTTTCTTT

abundance: few
d_gene: TRBD1
v_gene: TRBV30
j_gene: TRBJ2-2
CDR3aa: CALQGAAGTGELFF
CDR3nt: TGTGCCCTACAGGGGGCGGCGGGCACCGGGGAGCTGTTTTTT

abundance: .
d_gene: .
v_gene: TRBV9
j_gene: TRBJ2-3
CDR3aa: CASSVEDLPDVDTQYF
CDR3nt: TGTGCCAGCAGCGTAGAAGACCTCCCTGATGTGGATACGCAGTATTTT

abundance: many
d_gene: .
v_gene: TRBV6-6
j_gene: TRBJ1-5
CDR3aa: CASSYSKVTSAFRSNQPQHF
CDR3nt: TGTGCCAGCAGTTACTCGAAGGTTACATCGGCTTTTAGGAGCAATCAGCCCCAGCATTTT

abundance: .
d_gene: TRBD2
v_gene: TRBV19
j_gene: TRBJ2-2
CDR3aa: CASSAGAGELFF
CDR3nt: TGTGCCAGTAGTGCGGGGGCCGGGGAGCTGTTTTTT

abundance: few
d_gene: TRBD1
v_gene: TRBV29-1
j_gene: TRBJ2-7
CDR3aa: CSVVLDRSYEQYF
CDR3nt: TGCAGCGTTGTACTGGACAGGAGCTACGAGCAGTACTTC

abundance: many
d_gene: .
v_gene: TRBV6-5
j_gene: TRBJ2-7
CDR3aa: CASKPHRDSDEQYF
CDR3nt: TGTGCCAGCAAGCCCCACAGGGATAGCGACGAGCAGTACTTC

abundance: many
d_gene: TRBD1
v_gene: TRBV5-4
j_gene: TRBJ1-2
CDR3aa: CASSPTGGIYGYTF
CDR3nt: TGTGCCAGCAGCCCCACAGGGGGCATCTATGGCTACACCTTC

abundance: .
d_gene: .
v_gene: TRBV7-2
j_gene: TRBJ2-5
CDR3aa: CASSQVLRGWGETQYF
CDR3nt: TGTGCCAGCAGCCAAGTTTTGCGGGGTTGGGGAGAGACCCAGTACTTC

abundance: many
d_gene: TRBD1
v_gene: TRBV27
j_gene: TRBJ2-2
CDR3aa: CASSFGQGEGELFF
CDR3nt: TGTGCCAGCAGTTTTGGACAGGGGGAAGGGGAGCTGTTTTTT

abundance: .
d_gene: .
v_gene: TRBV19
j_gene: TRBJ2-2
CDR3aa: CATHSRADTGELFF
CDR3nt: TGTGCCACCCACAGCAGGGCAGACACCGGGGAGCTGTTTTTT

abundance: many
d_gene: .
v_gene: TRBV12-5
j_gene: TRBJ1-1
CDR3aa: CASGKLNRGWDTEAFF
CDR3nt: TGTGCTAGTGGCAAGCTCAACCGAGGGTGGGACACTGAAGCTTTCTTT

abundance: .
d_gene: .
v_gene: TRBV3-1
j_gene: TRBJ2-7
CDR3aa: CASSLARGSSEQYF
CDR3nt: TGTGCCAGCAGCCTCGCCCGGGGTTCTAGCGAGCAGTACTTC

abundance: many
d_gene: .
v_gene: TRBV6-1
j_gene: TRBJ1-5
CDR3aa: CASSEIWMAVSNQPQHF
CDR3nt: TGTGCCAGCAGTGAAATCTGGATGGCAGTTAGCAATCAGCCCCAGCATTTT

abundance: many
d_gene: TRBD2
v_gene: TRBV6-5
j_gene: TRBJ2-5
CDR3aa: CASSYSGGGTYQETQYF
CDR3nt: TGTGCCAGCAGTTACTCCGGGGGAGGGACGTACCAAGAGACCCAGTACTTC

abundance: many
d_gene: .
v_gene: TRBV20-1
j_gene: TRBJ2-7
CDR3aa: CSARDPAGLYEQYF
CDR3nt: TGCAGTGCTAGAGATCCCGCCGGACTCTACGAGCAGTACTTC

abundance: few
d_gene: TRBD1
v_gene: TRBV7-9
j_gene: TRBJ1-6
CDR3aa: CASTPPGTGISPLHF
CDR3nt: TGTGCCAGCACCCCCCCCGGGACAGGGATCTCACCCCTCCACTTT

abundance: many
d_gene: TRBD1
v_gene: TRBV29-1
j_gene: TRBJ2-7
CDR3aa: CSVEGRDRAYEQCF
CDR3nt: TGCAGCGTTGAAGGTCGGGACAGGGCCTACGAGCAGTGCTTC

abundance: many
d_gene: .
v_gene: TRBV7-3
j_gene: TRBJ1-6
CDR3aa: CASSPEQGTPLHF
CDR3nt: TGTGCCAGCAGCCCGGAACAGGGAACACCCCTCCACTTT

abundance: many
d_gene: .
v_gene: TRBV28
j_gene: TRBJ2-5
CDR3aa: CASGDGPQGQETQYF
CDR3nt: TGTGCCAGCGGAGACGGACCACAGGGCCAAGAGACCCAGTACTTC

abundance: many
d_gene: .
v_gene: TRBV2
j_gene: TRBJ2-7
CDR3aa: CASSAPRNSRFEQYF
CDR3nt: TGTGCCAGCAGTGCACCCCGGAACTCCCGTTTCGAGCAGTACTTC

abundance: .
d_gene: .
v_gene: TRBV12-3/TRBV12-4
j_gene: TRBJ2-7
CDR3aa: CASAAEGLYEQYF
CDR3nt: TGTGCCAGTGCGGCCGAGGGGCTCTACGAGCAGTACTTC

abundance: many
d_gene: TRBD1
v_gene: TRBV28
j_gene: TRBJ2-7
CDR3aa: CASSSTGQGAYEQYF
CDR3nt: TGTGCCAGCAGTTCAACGGGACAGGGAGCCTACGAGCAGTACTTC

abundance: many
d_gene: TRBD1
v_gene: TRBV5-5
j_gene: TRBJ1-1
CDR3aa: CASSSWTGGFVTEAFF
CDR3nt: TGTGCCAGCAGCTCTTGGACAGGGGGATTCGTCACTGAAGCTTTCTTT

abundance: many
d_gene: .
v_gene: TRBV19
j_gene: TRBJ1-5
CDR3aa: CASSIPGAGQPQHF
CDR3nt: TGTGCCAGTAGTATTCCGGGGGCAGGTCAGCCCCAGCATTTT

abundance: many
d_gene: TRBD2
v_gene: TRBV12-3/TRBV12-4
j_gene: TRBJ2-7
CDR3aa: CASSLGLVGHERYF
CDR3nt: TGTGCCAGCAGCTTGGGACTAGTGGGCCACGAGCGGTACTTC

abundance: .
d_gene: .
v_gene: TRBV6-5
j_gene: TRBJ1-2
CDR3aa: CASSFTRQRASYGYTF
CDR3nt: TGTGCCAGCAGTTTTACCCGACAGAGGGCGAGTTATGGCTACACCTTC

abundance: many
d_gene: TRBD1
v_gene: TRBV12-3/TRBV12-4
j_gene: TRBJ1-1
CDR3aa: CASSAYRGRTEAFF
CDR3nt: TGTGCCAGCAGTGCGTACAGGGGGAGAACTGAAGCTTTCTTT

abundance: many
d_gene: .
v_gene: TRBV28
j_gene: TRBJ1-5
CDR3aa: CASSPNFKVGSNQPQHF
CDR3nt: TGTGCCAGCAGCCCTAACTTTAAAGTGGGGAGCAATCAGCCCCAGCATTTT

abundance: many
d_gene: .
v_gene: TRBV19
j_gene: TRBJ1-1
CDR3aa: CASSTQTNTEAFF
CDR3nt: TGTGCCAGTAGCACACAGACGAACACTGAAGCTTTCTTT